These 2 T cell receptor beta chains were all obtained from the same sample, sequenced in a study of cytomegalovirus exposure and HLA in healthy donors. Primers for the PCR totalled 60 Vbeta and 13 Jbeta. Clones were read by immunoSEQ multiplex PCR, and TCRdb kept only the in-frame ones, dropping some. Among over 80,000 clones, roughly 60% were seen once, and the ten largest hold 5.5% to 6.5%. Sequencing used PBMCs. The origin of the receptors is a boy younger than 18 in good health and CMV-seropositive.

This sequence joins TRBV7-2 and TRBJ1-1; D ambiguous. This CDR3 is 12 amino acids long. V was shortened by 4 bases and J by 7 bases, with 10 bases between the two germline ends. From germline, CDR1 is SGHTA and CDR2 FQGNSA. The CDR3 region is CASSSGLFEAFF. As DNA, the CDR3 is TGTGCCAGCAGCTCCGGACTTTTTGAAGCTTTCTTT. The full variable domain, in which reference TRBV7-2 and TRBJ1-1 provide the parts outside the CDR3, is GAGVSQSPSNKVTEKGKDVELRCDPISGHTALYWYRQSLGQGLEFLIYFQGNSAPDKSGLPSDRFSAERTGGSVSTLTIQRTQQEDSAVYLCASSSGLFEAFFGQGTRLTVV.

The chain uses TRBV9 and TRBJ1-2; D may be TRBD1 (6 bases). The CDR3 extends over 16 amino acids. Germline V gene data show CDR1 as SGDLS and CDR2 as YYNGEE. The germline V and J ends were trimmed by 4 bases and 8 bases, with 24 bases remaining between them. The CDR3 sequence: CASSLTPLGGAKGYTF. CDR3 sequence (DNA): TGTGCCAGCAGCCTCACCCCACTAGGGGGGGCGAAGGGCTACACCTTC. The full variable domain, rest sourced from reference TRBV9 and TRBJ1-2, is DSGVTQTPKHLITATGQRVTLRCSPRSGDLSVYWYQQSLDQGLQFLIQYYNGEERAKGNILERFSAQQFPDLHSELNLSSLELGDSALYFCASSLTPLGGAKGYTFGSGTRLTVV.